This is a list of T cell receptor beta chains from one sample in a study of regulatory T cells in long-lasting Graves disease. MiXCR was run by TCRdb on the multiplex PCR reads, yielding one entry per CDR3 protein. The sample comprises over 500,000 distinct CDR3 sequences, 16% of which are singletons, and 18% rests with the top ten. The data were also submitted as part of a second study, on T cells in Graves' hyperthyroidism and ophthalmopathy.

This material consisted of peripheral blood mononuclear cells (PBMCs), taken at new diagnosis, from a patient treated with antithyroid drugs. Source of these receptors: a woman in her twenties or thirties with Graves disease. The CDR3 runs from the conserved cysteine through the conserved F or W. D genes are given only for firm matches. Expanded clones get a size class; other rows say once, few or many, or leave the size out.

v_call	d_call	clone_size	j_call	cdr3_length	cdr3_nt	cdr3_aa
TRBV19	.	many	TRBJ2-1	13	TGTGCCAGTAGTATTACAGGACTCCTGGAGCAGTTCTTC	CASSITGLLEQFF
TRBV28	.	many	TRBJ2-3	11	TGTGCCAGTAGGGTTTTAGATACGCAGTATTTT	CASRVLDTQYF
TRBV20-1	.	many	TRBJ2-3	14	TGCAGTGCCGATAAATCCCAGGGAACAGATACGCAGTATTTT	CSADKSQGTDTQYF
TRBV28	TRBD1	many	TRBJ1-5	14	TGTGCCAGCAGTTTGGGGGACAGGGTTCAGCCCCAGCATTTT	CASSLGDRVQPQHF
TRBV6-2/TRBV6-3	.	.	TRBJ2-7	15	TGTGCCAGCAGAGAGACGGGGTATGGTGCAGACGAGCAGTACTTC	CASRETGYGADEQYF
TRBV7-3	.	many	TRBJ2-3	18	TGTGCCAGCAGCTTAAGCCCTGGGAGGCAGAGAGGTACAGATACGCAGTATTTT	CASSLSPGRQRGTDTQYF
TRBV20-1	TRBD1	many	TRBJ2-5	14	TGCAGTGCTAGAGTTTCAGGGGGCGGGGAGACCCAGTACTTC	CSARVSGGGETQYF
TRBV11-2	.	many	TRBJ2-5	11	TGTGCCAGCAAGGCCTGGGAGACCCAGTACTTC	CASKAWETQYF
TRBV10-3	.	many	TRBJ2-1	15	TGTGCCATCAGTGTTGGTAGCGGATCCTACAATGAGCAGTTCTTC	CAISVGSGSYNEQFF
TRBV10-3	.	many	TRBJ2-7	14	TGTGCCATCAGTGAGTCACAGGCCTCCTACGAGCAGTACTTC	CAISESQASYEQYF
TRBV27	.	.	TRBJ2-7	18	TGTGCCAGCAGTCCTATCAATCCGACGGGCGCCGTACGAGACGAGCAGTACTTC	CASSPINPTGAVRDEQYF
TRBV12-3/TRBV12-4	.	many	TRBJ2-2	11	TGTGCCAGCAGCTCCGGGGGGGAGCTGTTTTTT	CASSSGGELFF
TRBV5-1	.	few	TRBJ1-6	14	TGCGCCAGCGGGGAGGCACTCCAGAATTCACCCCTCCACTTT	CASGEALQNSPLHF
TRBV9	.	.	TRBJ2-2	17	TGTGCCAGCAGCGTAACGTACACCGGGACGAACACCGGGGAGCTGTCTTTT	CASSVTYTGTNTGELSF
TRBV30	.	many	TRBJ1-1	14	TGTGCCTCAACGAAGGGAGGGGTTTGGACTGAAGCTTTCTTT	CASTKGGVWTEAFF
TRBV20-1	.	many	TRBJ2-5	13	TGCAGTGTTAGTTCACCTCAACAAGAGACCCAGTACTTC	CSVSSPQQETQYF
TRBV11-2	.	.	TRBJ1-6	15	TGTGCCAGCAGCTTAGTAGGTCAGGGGCAATCACCCCTCCACTTT	CASSLVGQGQSPLHF
TRBV11-2	.	many	TRBJ1-2	15	TGTGCCAGCAGCTTAGGGCAGAGCGTCAATTATGGCTACACCTTC	CASSLGQSVNYGYTF
TRBV18	.	.	TRBJ2-1	16	TGTGCCAGCTCACAATCGGCGGAACACTCCTACAATGAGCAGTTCTTC	CASSQSAEHSYNEQFF
TRBV7-9	.	.	TRBJ1-4	13	TGTGCCAGCAGCTTAGATGTAGGAGGTAAACTGTTTTTT	CASSLDVGGKLFF
TRBV3-1	.	few	TRBJ2-7	16	TGTGCCAGCAGCCCCCCCCCGGGTCCTTTTTCCTACGAGCAGTACTTC	CASSPPPGPFSYEQYF
TRBV5-1	.	few	TRBJ2-2	14	TGCGCCAGCAGCGAGACAGCGGGTGCCGGGGAGCTGTTTTTT	CASSETAGAGELFF
TRBV6-1	.	.	TRBJ2-7	15	TGTGCCAGCAGCCAGACGGTGGAGGGCCCCTACGAGCAGTACTTC	CASSQTVEGPYEQYF
TRBV10-2	TRBD1	.	TRBJ1-5	16	TGCGCCAGCAGTCCCGGGACAGGTTCGGGCAATCAGCCCCAGCATTTT	CASSPGTGSGNQPQHF
TRBV28	.	many	TRBJ2-3	15	TGTGCCAGCAGTTTAGCGGGGACCCCCACAGATACGCAGTATTTT	CASSLAGTPTDTQYF
TRBV14	.	.	TRBJ2-5	14	TGTGCCAGCAGCCAAGAAACTGGAAAAGAGACCCAGTACTTC	CASSQETGKETQYF
TRBV9	.	.	TRBJ2-7	16	TGTGCCAGCAGCGTGGGGACCTCATCGTCCCCAGACGAGCAGTACTTC	CASSVGTSSSPDEQYF
TRBV2	.	many	TRBJ1-5	14	TGTGCCAGCAACGGTGCGGGGAGCAATCAGCCCCAGCATTTT	CASNGAGSNQPQHF
TRBV6-1	TRBD1	.	TRBJ2-7	14	TGTGCCAGCGTTCCGAGACAGGGATCCTACGAGCAGTACTTC	CASVPRQGSYEQYF
TRBV18	TRBD1	.	TRBJ1-5	15	TGTGCCAGCTCACCCCGGACAGGGGATTTGCAGCCCCAGCATTTT	CASSPRTGDLQPQHF
TRBV28	TRBD2	few	TRBJ2-1	15	TGTGCCAGCACCCAAGGGGACTATTTTGGCAATGAGCAGTTCTTC	CASTQGDYFGNEQFF
TRBV29-1	TRBD1	.	TRBJ1-1	14	TGCAGCGCCAAACCGGGACAGGGAAATACTGAAGCTTTCTTT	CSAKPGQGNTEAFF
TRBV7-6	.	.	TRBJ1-2	17	TGTGCCAGCAGCTTTCCCGGTGGGGCATCCGCTAACTATGGCTACACCTTC	CASSFPGGASANYGYTF
TRBV28	.	.	TRBJ2-7	14	TGTGCCAGCAGCTTGGGACAGCGGGGCTACGAGCAGTACTTC	CASSLGQRGYEQYF
TRBV11-2	.	many	TRBJ2-7	15	TGTGCCAGCAGCTTAAACCGGGACCCTACCTACGAGCAGTACTTC	CASSLNRDPTYEQYF
TRBV20-1	.	.	TRBJ2-3	16	TGCAGTGCTTCGAAACAGGGCTGGGATTTCACAGATACGCAGTATTTT	CSASKQGWDFTDTQYF
TRBV5-1	.	.	TRBJ2-7	15	TGCGCCAGCAGCTTGGCCCCAGACGGATACTACGAGCAGTACTTC	CASSLAPDGYYEQYF
TRBV19	TRBD2	few	TRBJ2-3	18	TGTGCCAGTAGACCGGGACTAGCGGGGGGGAGTTACACAGATACGCAGTATTTT	CASRPGLAGGSYTDTQYF
TRBV12-3/TRBV12-4	.	many	TRBJ1-3	16	TGTGCCAGCAGTACACGGGACGTCCCCTCTGGAAACACCATATATTTT	CASSTRDVPSGNTIYF
TRBV29-1	.	.	TRBJ2-5	12	TGCAGCGTTGAACCAGTTGGCGGGACCCAGTACTTC	CSVEPVGGTQYF
TRBV19	TRBD2	many	TRBJ2-7	15	TGTGCCAGTAGTACGGGACTAGCGGCAACCTACGAGCAGTACTTC	CASSTGLAATYEQYF
TRBV9	TRBD1	many	TRBJ1-4	14	TGTGCCAGCAGCACCACGACAGGGTATGAAAAACTGTTTTTT	CASSTTTGYEKLFF
TRBV7-9	TRBD1	many	TRBJ1-5	14	TGTGCCAGCAGCCAACAGGGGGCAGGGCAGCCCCAGCATTTT	CASSQQGAGQPQHF
TRBV3-1	.	.	TRBJ2-7	16	TGTGCCAGCAGCCACTTGGCTGTAGCGGTACCCTACGAGCAGTACTTC	CASSHLAVAVPYEQYF
TRBV6-5	.	.	TRBJ2-7	12	TGTGCCAGCAGTTACCCCAAGAACGAGCAGTACTTC	CASSYPKNEQYF
TRBV20-1	TRBD2	.	TRBJ2-3	14	TGCAGCGTTCAACAGCGGGAGGGCCGCTATACGCAGTATTTT	CSVQQREGRYTQYF
TRBV5-1	TRBD2	once	TRBJ2-1	16	TGCGCCAGTACGCCACAAGCGGGAGTAGCCTACAATGAGCAGTTCTTC	CASTPQAGVAYNEQFF
TRBV28	TRBD1	.	TRBJ1-1	19	TGTGCCAGCAGCTTTTATCCTGTGGGTTCTGCCAGGGGGCTCACTGAAGCTTTCTTT	CASSFYPVGSARGLTEAFF
TRBV9	TRBD2	few	TRBJ2-3	18	TGTGCCAGCAGCGTAGGACTAGCGGGGGGACCTAGCACAGATACGCAGTATTTT	CASSVGLAGGPSTDTQYF
TRBV4-1	.	few	TRBJ2-7	15	TGCGCCAGCAGCCAAGTTTCCCAGGGAACCTACGAGCAGTACTTC	CASSQVSQGTYEQYF
TRBV28	.	many	TRBJ2-1	16	TGTGCCAGCAGCAACCTTCTGGGCAGGGCTGGGAATGAGCAGTTCTTC	CASSNLLGRAGNEQFF
TRBV11-2	.	many	TRBJ2-1	11	TGTGCCAGCAGAAACAGGTATGAGCAGTTCTTC	CASRNRYEQFF
TRBV7-8	.	.	TRBJ1-2	14	TGTGCCAGCAGCCAAGGGTCGCTAACATATGGCTACACCTTC	CASSQGSLTYGYTF
TRBV2	.	few	TRBJ2-6	14	TGTGCCAGCAGGAGCGGGTGGGGGGCCAACGTCCTGACTTTC	CASRSGWGANVLTF
TRBV7-9	TRBD2	few	TRBJ2-1	15	TGTGCCAGCATTGAAAGCGGGAGGGCCACTTATGAGCAGTTCTTC	CASIESGRATYEQFF